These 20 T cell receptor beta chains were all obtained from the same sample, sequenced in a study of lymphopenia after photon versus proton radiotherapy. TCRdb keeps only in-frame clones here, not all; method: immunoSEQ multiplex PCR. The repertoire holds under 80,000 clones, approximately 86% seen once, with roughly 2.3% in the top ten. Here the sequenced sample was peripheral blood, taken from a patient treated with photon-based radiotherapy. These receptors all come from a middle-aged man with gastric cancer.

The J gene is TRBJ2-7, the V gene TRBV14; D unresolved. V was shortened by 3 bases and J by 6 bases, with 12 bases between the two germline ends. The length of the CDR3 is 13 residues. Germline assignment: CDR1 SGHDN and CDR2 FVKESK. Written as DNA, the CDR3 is TGTGCCAGCAGCCAGAGACTCCCCCCCGAGCAGTACTTC. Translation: CASSQRLPPEQYF.

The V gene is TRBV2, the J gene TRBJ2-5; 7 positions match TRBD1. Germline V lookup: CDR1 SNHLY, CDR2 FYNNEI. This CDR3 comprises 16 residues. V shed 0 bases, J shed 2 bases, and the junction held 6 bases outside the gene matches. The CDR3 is CASSEASTGQQETQYF. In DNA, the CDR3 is TGTGCCAGCAGTGAAGCCTCGACAGGGCAACAAGAGACCCAGTACTTC. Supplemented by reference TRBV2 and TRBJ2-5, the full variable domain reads EPEVTQTPSHQVTQMGQEVILRCVPISNHLYFYWYRQILGQKVEFLVSFYNNEISEKSEIFDDQFSVERPDGSNFTLKIRSTKLEDSAMYFCASSEASTGQQETQYFGPGTRLLVL.

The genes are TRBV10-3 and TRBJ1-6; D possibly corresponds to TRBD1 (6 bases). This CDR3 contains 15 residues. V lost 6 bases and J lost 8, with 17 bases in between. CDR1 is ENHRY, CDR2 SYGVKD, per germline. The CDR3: CAIRPAGQGDSPLHF. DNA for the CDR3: TGTGCCATCAGGCCTGCGGGACAAGGGGATTCACCCCTCCACTTT.

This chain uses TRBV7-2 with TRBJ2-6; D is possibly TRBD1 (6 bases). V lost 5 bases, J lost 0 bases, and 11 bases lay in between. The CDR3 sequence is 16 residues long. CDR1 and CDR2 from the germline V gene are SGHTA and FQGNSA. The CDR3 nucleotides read TGTGCCAGCAGCCCGCAGGGGAGCTCTGGGGCCAACGTCCTGACTTTC. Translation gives CASSPQGSSGANVLTF. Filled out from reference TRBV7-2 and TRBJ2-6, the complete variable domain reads GAGVSQSPSNKVTEKGKDVELRCDPISGHTALYWYRQSLGQGLEFLIYFQGNSAPDKSGLPSDRFSAERTGGSVSTLTIQRTQQEDSAVYLCASSPQGSSGANVLTFGAGSRLTVL.

The CDR3 sequence: CASSDRKGNQPQHF. The DNA of the CDR3 is TGTGCCAGCAGCGATAGGAAGGGCAATCAGCCCCAGCATTTT. The chain carries TRBV5-4 and TRBJ1-5; unclear D gene. The germline V and J ends were trimmed by 4 bases and 2 bases, with 10 bases remaining between them. Germline V gene data show CDR1 as SGHNT and CDR2 as YYREEE (reference sequence). This CDR3 has 14 amino acids.

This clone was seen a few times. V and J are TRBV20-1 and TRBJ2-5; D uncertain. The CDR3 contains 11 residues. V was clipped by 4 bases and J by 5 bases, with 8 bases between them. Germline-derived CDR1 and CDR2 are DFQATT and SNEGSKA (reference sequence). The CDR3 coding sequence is TGCAGTGCTACAATCGAGGAGACCCAGTACTTC. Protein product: CSATIEETQYF.

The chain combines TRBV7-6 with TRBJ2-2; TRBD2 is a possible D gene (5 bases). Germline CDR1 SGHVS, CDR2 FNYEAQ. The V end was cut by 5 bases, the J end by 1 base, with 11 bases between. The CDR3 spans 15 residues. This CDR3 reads CASSTGIMNTGELFF. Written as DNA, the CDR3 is TGTGCCAGCAGCACGGGGATTATGAACACCGGGGAGCTGTTTTTT.

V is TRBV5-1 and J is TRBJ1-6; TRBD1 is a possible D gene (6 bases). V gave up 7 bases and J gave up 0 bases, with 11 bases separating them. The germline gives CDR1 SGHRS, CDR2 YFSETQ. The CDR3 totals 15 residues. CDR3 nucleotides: TGCGCCAGCTCACAGGGCAGCTCCTATAATTCACCCCTCCACTTT. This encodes CASSQGSSYNSPLHF. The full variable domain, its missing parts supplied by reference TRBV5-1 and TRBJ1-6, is KAGVTQTPRYLIKTRGQQVTLSCSPISGHRSVSWYQQTPGQGLQFLFEYFSETQRNKGNFPGRFSGRQFSNSRSEMNVSTLELGDSALYLCASSQGSSYNSPLHFGNGTRLTVT.

CDR3 residues: CNRLYGYTF. CDR3 sequence (DNA): TGCAACCGATTGTATGGCTACACCTTC. This chain uses TRBV29-1 with TRBJ1-2; D is unresolved. The CDR3 runs 9 residues. The germline V gene encodes CDR1 SQVTM and CDR2 ANQGSEA.

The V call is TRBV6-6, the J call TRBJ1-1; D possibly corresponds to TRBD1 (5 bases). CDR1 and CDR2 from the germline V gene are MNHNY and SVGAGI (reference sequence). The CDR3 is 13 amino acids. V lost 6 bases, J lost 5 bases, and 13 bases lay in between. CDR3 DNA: TGTGCCAGCAGCCCCGGCGGGGGGACTGAAGCTTTCTTT. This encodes CASSPGGGTEAFF.

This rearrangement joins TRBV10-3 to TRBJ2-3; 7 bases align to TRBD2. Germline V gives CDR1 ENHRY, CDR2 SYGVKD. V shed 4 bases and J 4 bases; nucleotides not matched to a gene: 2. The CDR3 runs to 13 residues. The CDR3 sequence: CAISVSGADTQYF. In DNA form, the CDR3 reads TGTGCCATCAGTGTAAGCGGGGCAGATACGCAGTATTTT.

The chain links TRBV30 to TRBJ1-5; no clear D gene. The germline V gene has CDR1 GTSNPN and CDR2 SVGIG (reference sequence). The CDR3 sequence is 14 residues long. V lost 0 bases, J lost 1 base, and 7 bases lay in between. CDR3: CAWSVAVSNQPQHF. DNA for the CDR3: TGTGCCTGGAGTGTTGCCGTGAGCAATCAGCCCCAGCATTTT.

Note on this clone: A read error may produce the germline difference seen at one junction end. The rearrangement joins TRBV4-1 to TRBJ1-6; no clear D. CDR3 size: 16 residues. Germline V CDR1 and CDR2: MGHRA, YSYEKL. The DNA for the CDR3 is TGCGCCAGCAACCAACCCCCGCAGAGTGTTAATTCACCCCTCCACTTT. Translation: CASNQPPQSVNSPLHF.

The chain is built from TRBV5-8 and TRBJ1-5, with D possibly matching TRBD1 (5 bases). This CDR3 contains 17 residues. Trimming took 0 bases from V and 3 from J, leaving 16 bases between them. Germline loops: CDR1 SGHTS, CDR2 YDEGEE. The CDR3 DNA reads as TGTGCCAGCAGCTTGGGGCAGGGAATGGTCGTCAATCAGCCCCAGCATTTT. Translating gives CASSLGQGMVVNQPQHF. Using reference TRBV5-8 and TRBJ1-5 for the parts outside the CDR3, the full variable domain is EAGVTQSPTHLIKTRGQQATLRCSPISGHTSVYWYQQALGLGLQFLLWYDEGEERNRGNFPPRFSGRQFPNYSSELNVNALELEDSALYLCASSLGQGMVVNQPQHFGDGTRLSIL.

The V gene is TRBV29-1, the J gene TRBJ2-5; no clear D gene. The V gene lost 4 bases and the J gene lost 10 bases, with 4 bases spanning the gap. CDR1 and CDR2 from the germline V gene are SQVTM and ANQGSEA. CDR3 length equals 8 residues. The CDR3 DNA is TGCAGCGTTGGGTTCCAGTACTTC. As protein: CSVGFQYF. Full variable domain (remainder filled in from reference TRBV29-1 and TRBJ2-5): SAVISQKPSRDICQRGTSLTIQCQVDSQVTMMFWYRQQPGQSLTLIATANQGSEATYESGFVIDKFPISRPNLTFSTLTVSNMSPEDSSIYLCSVGFQYFGPGTRLLVL.

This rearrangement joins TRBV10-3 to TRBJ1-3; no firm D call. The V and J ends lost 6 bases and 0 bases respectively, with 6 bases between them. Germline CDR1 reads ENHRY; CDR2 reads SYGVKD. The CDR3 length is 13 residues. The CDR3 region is CAIRESSGNTIYF. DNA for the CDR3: TGTGCCATCAGGGAGAGCTCTGGAAACACCATATATTTT.

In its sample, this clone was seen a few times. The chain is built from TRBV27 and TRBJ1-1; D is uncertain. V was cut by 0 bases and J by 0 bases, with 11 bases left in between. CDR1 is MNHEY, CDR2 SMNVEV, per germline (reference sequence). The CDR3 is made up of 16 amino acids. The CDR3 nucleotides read TGTGCCAGCAGTTTATCACCGGGGTCCATGAACACTGAAGCTTTCTTT. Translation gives CASSLSPGSMNTEAFF.

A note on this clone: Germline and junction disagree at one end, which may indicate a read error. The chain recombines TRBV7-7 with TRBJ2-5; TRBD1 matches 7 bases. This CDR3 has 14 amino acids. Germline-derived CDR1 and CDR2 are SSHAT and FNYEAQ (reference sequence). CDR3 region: CASMPLGQQETQYF. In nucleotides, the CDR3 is TGTGCTAGCATGCCTCTGGGACAGCAAGAGACCCAGTACTTC.

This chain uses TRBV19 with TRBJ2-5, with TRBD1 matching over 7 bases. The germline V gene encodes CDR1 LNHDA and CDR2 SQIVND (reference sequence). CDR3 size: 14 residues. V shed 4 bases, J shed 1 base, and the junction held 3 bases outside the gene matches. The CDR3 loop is CASSRGQVQETQYF. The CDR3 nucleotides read TGTGCCAGTAGTAGAGGACAGGTCCAAGAGACCCAGTACTTC.

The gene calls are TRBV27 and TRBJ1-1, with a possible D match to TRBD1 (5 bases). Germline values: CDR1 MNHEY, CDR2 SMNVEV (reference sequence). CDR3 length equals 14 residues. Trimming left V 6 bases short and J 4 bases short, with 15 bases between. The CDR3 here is CASSFRQGSTEAFF. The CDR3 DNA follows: TGTGCCAGCAGCTTCAGGCAGGGCTCCACTGAAGCTTTCTTT.